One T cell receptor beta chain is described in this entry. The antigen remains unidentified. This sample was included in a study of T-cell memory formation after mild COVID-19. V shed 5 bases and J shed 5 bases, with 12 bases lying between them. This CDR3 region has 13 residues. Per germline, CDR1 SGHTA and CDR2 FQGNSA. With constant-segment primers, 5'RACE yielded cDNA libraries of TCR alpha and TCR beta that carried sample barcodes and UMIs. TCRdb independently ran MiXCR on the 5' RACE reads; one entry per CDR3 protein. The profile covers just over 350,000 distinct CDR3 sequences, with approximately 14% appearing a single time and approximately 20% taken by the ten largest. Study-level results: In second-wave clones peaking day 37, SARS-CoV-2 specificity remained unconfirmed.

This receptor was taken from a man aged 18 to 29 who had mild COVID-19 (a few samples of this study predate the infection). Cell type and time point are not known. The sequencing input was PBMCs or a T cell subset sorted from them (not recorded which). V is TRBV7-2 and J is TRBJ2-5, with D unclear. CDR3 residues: CASSPSWKETQYF. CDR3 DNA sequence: TGTGCCAGCAGCCCCTCTTGGAAGGAGACCCAGTACTTC.